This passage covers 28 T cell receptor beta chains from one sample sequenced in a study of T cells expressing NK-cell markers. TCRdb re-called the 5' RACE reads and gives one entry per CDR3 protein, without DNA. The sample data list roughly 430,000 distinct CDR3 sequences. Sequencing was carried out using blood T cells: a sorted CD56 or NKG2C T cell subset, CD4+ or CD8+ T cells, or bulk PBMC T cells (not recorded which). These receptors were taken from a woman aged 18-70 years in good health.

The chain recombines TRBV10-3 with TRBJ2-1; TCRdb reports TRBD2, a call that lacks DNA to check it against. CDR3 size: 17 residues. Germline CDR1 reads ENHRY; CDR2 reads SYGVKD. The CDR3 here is CAISGAASGEYYNEQFF.

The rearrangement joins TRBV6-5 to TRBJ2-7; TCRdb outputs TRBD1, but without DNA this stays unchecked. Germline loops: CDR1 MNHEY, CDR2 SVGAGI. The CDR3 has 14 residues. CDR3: CASSYTGGADEQYF.

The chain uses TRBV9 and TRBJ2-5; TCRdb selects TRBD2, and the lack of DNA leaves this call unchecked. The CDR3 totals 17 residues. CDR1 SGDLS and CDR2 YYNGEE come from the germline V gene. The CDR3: CASSVASGSLLQETQYF.

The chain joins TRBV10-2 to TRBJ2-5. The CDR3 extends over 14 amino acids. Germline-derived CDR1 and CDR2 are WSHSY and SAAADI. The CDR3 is CASRPDPRQETQYF.

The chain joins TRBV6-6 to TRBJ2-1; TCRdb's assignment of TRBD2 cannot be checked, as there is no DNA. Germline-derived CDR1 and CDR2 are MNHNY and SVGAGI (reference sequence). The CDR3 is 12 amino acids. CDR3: CASGGLYNEQFF.

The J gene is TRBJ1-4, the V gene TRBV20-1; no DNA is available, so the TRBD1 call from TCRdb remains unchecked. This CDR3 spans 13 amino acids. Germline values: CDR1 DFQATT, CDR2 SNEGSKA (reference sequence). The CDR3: CSARQGAGEKLFF.

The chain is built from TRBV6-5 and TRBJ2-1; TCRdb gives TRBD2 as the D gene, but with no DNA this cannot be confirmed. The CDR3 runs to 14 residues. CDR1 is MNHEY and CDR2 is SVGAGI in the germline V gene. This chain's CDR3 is CASSYWVGSFEQFF.

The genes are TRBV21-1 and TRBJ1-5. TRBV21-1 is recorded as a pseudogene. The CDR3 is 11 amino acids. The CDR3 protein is CASSETGPQHF.

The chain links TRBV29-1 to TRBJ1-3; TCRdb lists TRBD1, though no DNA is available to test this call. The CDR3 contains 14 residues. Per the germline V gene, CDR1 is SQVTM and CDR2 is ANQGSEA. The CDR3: CSAGDSSSGNTIYF.

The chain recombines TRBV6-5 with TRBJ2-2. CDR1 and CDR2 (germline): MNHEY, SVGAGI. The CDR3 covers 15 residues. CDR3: CASSYEISNTGELFF.

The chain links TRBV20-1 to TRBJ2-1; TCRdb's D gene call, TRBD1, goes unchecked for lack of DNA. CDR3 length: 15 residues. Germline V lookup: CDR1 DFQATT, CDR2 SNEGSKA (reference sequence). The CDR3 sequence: CSATGLRDRYNEQFF.

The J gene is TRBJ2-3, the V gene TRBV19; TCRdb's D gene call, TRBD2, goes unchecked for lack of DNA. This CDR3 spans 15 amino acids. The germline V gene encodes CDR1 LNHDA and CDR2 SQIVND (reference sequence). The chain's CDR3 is CASSTPGLHTDTQYF.

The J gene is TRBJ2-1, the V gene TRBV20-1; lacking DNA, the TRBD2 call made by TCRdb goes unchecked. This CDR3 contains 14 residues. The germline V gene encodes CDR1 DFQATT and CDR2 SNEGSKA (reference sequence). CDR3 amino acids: CSATLAGAYNEQFF.

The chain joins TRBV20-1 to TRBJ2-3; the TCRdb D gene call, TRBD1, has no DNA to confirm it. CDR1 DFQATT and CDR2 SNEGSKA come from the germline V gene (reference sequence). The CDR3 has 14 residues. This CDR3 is CSATRPGAADTQYF.

The CDR3 region is CASSAPGGLADTQYF. V is TRBV7-2 and J is TRBJ2-3; TCRdb's assignment of TRBD1 cannot be checked, as there is no DNA. Germline assignment: CDR1 SGHTA and CDR2 FQGNSA. This CDR3 contains 15 residues.

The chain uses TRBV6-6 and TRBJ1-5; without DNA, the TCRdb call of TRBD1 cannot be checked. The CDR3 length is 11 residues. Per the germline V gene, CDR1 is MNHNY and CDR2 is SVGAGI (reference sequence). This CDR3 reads CASRNREPQHF.

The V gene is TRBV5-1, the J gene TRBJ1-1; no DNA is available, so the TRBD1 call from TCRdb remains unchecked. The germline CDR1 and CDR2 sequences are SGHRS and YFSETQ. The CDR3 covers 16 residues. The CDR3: CASSLAERQGASEAFF. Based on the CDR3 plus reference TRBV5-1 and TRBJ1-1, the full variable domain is KAGVTQTPRYLIKTRGQQVTLSCSPISGHRSVSWYQQTPGQGLQFLFEYFSETQRNKGNFPGRFSGRQFSNSRSEMNVSTLELGDSALYLCASSLAERQGASEAFFGQGTRLTVV.

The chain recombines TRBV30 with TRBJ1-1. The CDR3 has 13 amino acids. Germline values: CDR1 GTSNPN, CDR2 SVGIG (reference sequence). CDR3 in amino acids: CAWSADSNTEAFF.

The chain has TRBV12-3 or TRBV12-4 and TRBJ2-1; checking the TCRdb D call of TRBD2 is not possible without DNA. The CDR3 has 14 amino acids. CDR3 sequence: CASTPSGRANEQFF.

CDR3 region: CASSPHLGAAPDTDTQYF. The J gene is TRBJ2-3, the V gene TRBV27; TCRdb returns TRBD1, unconfirmable since there is no DNA. In germline, CDR1 is MNHEY, CDR2 SMNVEV (reference sequence). The CDR3 length is 18 residues.

CDR3 region: CASSQEEYSNQPQHF. This chain joins TRBV4-2 and TRBJ1-5. Germline loops: CDR1 LGHNA, CDR2 YNFKEQ. The CDR3 consists of 15 residues.

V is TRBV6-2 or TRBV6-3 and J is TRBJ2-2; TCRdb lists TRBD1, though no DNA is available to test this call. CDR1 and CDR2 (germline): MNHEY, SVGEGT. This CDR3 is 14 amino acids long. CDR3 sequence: CASSAGTTTGELFF.

CDR3 in amino acids: CASSKGWPQPYNEQFF. The chain joins TRBV21-1 to TRBJ2-1. TRBV21-1 is a documented pseudogene. The CDR3 sequence is 16 residues long.

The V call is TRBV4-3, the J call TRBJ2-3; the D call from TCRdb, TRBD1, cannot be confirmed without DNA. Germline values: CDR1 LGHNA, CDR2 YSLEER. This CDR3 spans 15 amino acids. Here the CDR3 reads CASSLQRGQADTQYF.

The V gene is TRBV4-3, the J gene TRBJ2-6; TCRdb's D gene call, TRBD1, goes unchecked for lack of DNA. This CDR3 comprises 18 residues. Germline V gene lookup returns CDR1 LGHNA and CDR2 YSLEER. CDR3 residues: CASSQDPGQFSGANVLTF.

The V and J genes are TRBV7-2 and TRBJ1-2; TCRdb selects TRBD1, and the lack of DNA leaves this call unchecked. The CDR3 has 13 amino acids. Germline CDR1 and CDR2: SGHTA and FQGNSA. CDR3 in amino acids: CASGPGTNYGYTF. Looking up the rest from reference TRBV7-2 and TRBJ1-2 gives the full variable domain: GAGVSQSPSNKVTEKGKDVELRCDPISGHTALYWYRQSLGQGLEFLIYFQGNSAPDKSGLPSDRFSAERTGGSVSTLTIQRTQQEDSAVYLCASGPGTNYGYTFGSGTRLTVV.

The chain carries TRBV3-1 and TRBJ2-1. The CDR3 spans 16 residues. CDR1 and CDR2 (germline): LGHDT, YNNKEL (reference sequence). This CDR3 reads CASSQERTGSYNEQFF.

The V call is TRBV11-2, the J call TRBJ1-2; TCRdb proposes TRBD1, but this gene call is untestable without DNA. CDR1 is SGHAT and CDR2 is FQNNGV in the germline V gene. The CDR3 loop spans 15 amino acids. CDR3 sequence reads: CASSLDFRTGFGYTF. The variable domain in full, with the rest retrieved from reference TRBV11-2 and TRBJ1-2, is EAGVAQSPRYKIIEKRQSVAFWCNPISGHATLYWYQQILGQGPKLLIQFQNNGVVDDSQLPKDRFSAERLKGVDSTLKIQPAKLEDSAVYLCASSLDFRTGFGYTFGSGTRLTVV.